Each of the 18 T cell receptor beta chains below was sequenced from the same sample in a study of T cell responses to AZD1222 COVID-19 vaccine. Assay used: immunoSEQ multiplex PCR; TCRdb lists only in-frame clones, some missing. The table has about 120,000 clones, more than 65% seen once. The sequences come from peripheral blood, collected on day 0 of AZD1222 vaccination. These receptors originate from an adult in good health.

This chain connects TRBV5-8 to TRBJ1-2; D perhaps matches TRBD1 (5 bases). This CDR3 contains 11 residues. Per germline, CDR1 SGHTS and CDR2 YDEGEE. The V end lost 2 bases, the J end lost 8 bases, and 7 bases lay between the germline ends. The CDR3 DNA reads as TGTGCCAGCAGCTTTGGGGACGGCTACACCTTC. This sequence encodes CASSFGDGYTF.

The chain is built from TRBV5-6 and TRBJ2-1; D possibly corresponds to TRBD2 (5 bases). V lost 4 bases, J lost 2 bases, and 7 bases lay in between. This CDR3 has 13 residues. Germline CDR1 is SGHDT and CDR2 is YYEEEE. The CDR3 reads CASSLGAYNEQFF. The CDR3 coding sequence is TGTGCCAGCAGCCTCGGGGCCTACAATGAGCAGTTCTTC. The whole variable domain, filled in from reference TRBV5-6 and TRBJ2-1, reads DAGVTQSPTHLIKTRGQQVTLRCSPKSGHDTVSWYQQALGQGPQFIFQYYEEEERQRGNFPDRFSGHQFPNYSSELNVNALLLGDSALYLCASSLGAYNEQFFGPGTRLTVL.

This clone was found once. The rearrangement uses TRBV6-5 and TRBJ2-1, with D tentatively TRBD2 (6 bases). The V gene's germline CDR1 is MNHEY and CDR2 SVGAGI. The CDR3 has 14 residues. V was shortened by 6 bases and J by 5 bases, with 14 bases between the two germline ends. The CDR3 nucleotides are TGTGCCAGCAGGGTGTGGGGGGACCACAATGAGCAGTTCTTC. Translated: CASRVWGDHNEQFF.

This chain uses TRBV5-6 with TRBJ1-2; 8 bases align to TRBD1. CDR3 length: 13 amino acids. Germline CDR1 SGHDT, CDR2 YYEEEE. The J segment lost 7 bases and the V segment lost 0 bases, leaving 2 bases of the junction unmatched. CDR3 amino acids: CASSLGTGIGYTF. DNA for the CDR3: TGTGCCAGCAGCTTGGGGACAGGGATTGGCTACACCTTC.

The chain uses TRBV6-2 or TRBV6-3 and TRBJ2-3; TRBD1 matches at 7 bases. This CDR3 region has 15 residues. CDR1 and CDR2 (germline): MNHEY, SVGEGT. V lost 5 bases, J lost 2 bases, and 7 bases stayed unmatched. CDR3 sequence reads: CASSLGQLHTDTQYF. The CDR3 DNA reads TGTGCCAGCAGTCTGGGACAGCTTCACACAGATACGCAGTATTTT.

The chain employs TRBV7-2 and TRBJ1-2, with TRBD1 matching over 8 bases. J gave up 4 bases and V 5 bases, and 9 bases lay outside the gene matches. The CDR3 has 15 residues. Germline V CDR1 and CDR2: SGHTA, FQGNSA. The CDR3 is CASSRDRPPPYGYTF. The DNA for the CDR3 is TGTGCCAGCAGCCGGGACAGGCCTCCCCCCTATGGCTACACCTTC. Based on the CDR3 plus reference TRBV7-2 and TRBJ1-2, the full variable domain is GAGVSQSPSNKVTEKGKDVELRCDPISGHTALYWYRQSLGQGLEFLIYFQGNSAPDKSGLPSDRFSAERTGGSVSTLTIQRTQQEDSAVYLCASSRDRPPPYGYTFGSGTRLTVV.

This clone was observed once. The chain employs TRBV18 and TRBJ1-2; TRBD1 matches at 12 bases. The junction had 14 bases not matched to a gene; V was cut back by 5 bases and J by 4 bases. The germline CDR1 and CDR2 sequences are KGHSH and LQKENI. The CDR3 has 18 residues. DNA of the CDR3: TGTGCCAGCTCAAACCTAGCGGGACAGGGGGCCATTGCCTATGGCTACACCTTC. Translation: CASSNLAGQGAIAYGYTF. The full variable domain, completed using reference TRBV18 and TRBJ1-2, is NAGVMQNPRHLVRRRGQEARLRCSPMKGHSHVYWYRQLPEEGLKFMVYLQKENIIDESGMPKERFSAEFPKEGPSILRIQQVVRGDSAAYFCASSNLAGQGAIAYGYTFGSGTRLTVV.

The rearrangement links TRBV30 to TRBJ2-7; D may be TRBD1 or TRBD2 (5 bases each). The CDR3 loop spans 11 amino acids. With 2 bases removed from V and 10 bases from J, the gap between germline ends came to 12 bases. The V gene's germline CDR1 is GTSNPN and CDR2 SVGIG (reference sequence). The CDR3 DNA reads as TGTGCCTGGAGTCCCTCGGGACGTCAGTACTTC. Its translation: CAWSPSGRQYF. The full variable domain, completed using reference TRBV30 and TRBJ2-7, is SQTIHQWPATLVQPVGSPLSLECTVEGTSNPNLYWYRQAAGRGLQLLFYSVGIGQISSEVPQNLSASRPQDRQFILSSKKLLLSDSGFYLCAWSPSGRQYFGPGTRLTVT.

The chain uses TRBV27 and TRBJ1-2, with 7 bases identical to TRBD1. This CDR3 contains 16 residues. V was pared by 0 bases and J by 4 bases, with 8 bases of the junction left unmatched. Germline values: CDR1 MNHEY, CDR2 SMNVEV (reference sequence). Written as DNA, the CDR3 is TGTGCCAGCAGTTTATCCCGTTACAGGGGTATCTATGGCTACACCTTC. Its translation: CASSLSRYRGIYGYTF.

The chain employs TRBV5-4 and TRBJ2-7, with TRBD2 matching 12 bases. Germline values: CDR1 SGHNT, CDR2 YYREEE (reference sequence). The CDR3 spans 16 residues. Germline trimming cut 2 bases from V and 4 bases from J; bases unmatched to any gene: 7. The CDR3 DNA reads as TGTGCCAGCAGCTTTTCTAGCGGGGGGGCCGGTTACGAGCAGTACTTC. Translating gives CASSFSSGGAGYEQYF. Full variable domain (rest looked up from reference TRBV5-4 and TRBJ2-7): ETGVTQSPTHLIKTRGQQVTLRCSSQSGHNTVSWYQQALGQGPQFIFQYYREEENGRGNFPPRFSGLQFPNYSSELNVNALELDDSALYLCASSFSSGGAGYEQYFGPGTRLTVT.

The chain links TRBV7-9 to TRBJ1-2, with D tentatively TRBD1 (6 bases). The CDR3 extends over 15 amino acids. The V gene's germline CDR1 is SEHNR and CDR2 FQNEAQ (reference sequence). The V and J ends lost 1 base and 8 bases respectively, with 17 bases between them. In DNA form, the CDR3 reads TGTGCCAGCAGCTTAGGGGGGCTGGCCACACCGGGCTACACCTTC. Encoded protein: CASSLGGLATPGYTF.

The chain combines TRBV11-2 with TRBJ2-7; TRBD1 is a possible D gene (5 bases). The germline V gene has CDR1 SGHAT and CDR2 FQNNGV. This CDR3 comprises 15 residues. Trimming removed 5 bases at V and 1 base at J, with 15 bases between. The CDR3: CASSLRDWGSYEQYF. The CDR3 DNA reads as TGTGCCAGCAGCCTCAGGGATTGGGGTTCCTACGAGCAGTACTTC.

The gene calls are TRBV28 and TRBJ1-5, with TRBD1 as a possible D gene (5 bases). The CDR3 has 12 amino acids. CDR1 is MDHEN and CDR2 is SYDVKM in the germline V gene. V was shortened by 7 bases and J by 5 bases, with 9 bases between the two germline ends. CDR3: CASNGGDQPQHF. The CDR3 DNA sequence: TGTGCCAGCAACGGGGGAGATCAGCCCCAGCATTTT.

This chain links TRBV5-1 with TRBJ2-5; D gene uncertain. Germline V lookup: CDR1 SGHRS, CDR2 YFSETQ. The length of the CDR3 is 16 residues. V gave up 7 bases and J gave up 2 bases, with 21 bases separating them. CDR3 protein: CASGPAGSLGQETQYF. The CDR3 DNA sequence: TGCGCCAGCGGGCCCGCAGGTTCCTTAGGGCAAGAGACCCAGTACTTC. Full variable domain (outside the CDR3, taken from reference TRBV5-1 and TRBJ2-5): KAGVTQTPRYLIKTRGQQVTLSCSPISGHRSVSWYQQTPGQGLQFLFEYFSETQRNKGNFPGRFSGRQFSNSRSEMNVSTLELGDSALYLCASGPAGSLGQETQYFGPGTRLLVL.

The chain recombines TRBV4-3 with TRBJ2-3, with 7 bases fitting TRBD2. The CDR3 has 15 residues. Losses at the gene ends were 3 bases for V and 3 bases for J; bases not matched to a gene: 6. Germline-derived CDR1 and CDR2 are LGHNA and YSLEER. The CDR3 DNA reads TGCGCCAGCAGCCAGCAGGGACTATATACAGATACGCAGTATTTT. It is translated as CASSQQGLYTDTQYF.

The genes are TRBV27 and TRBJ2-2; perhaps TRBD1 as D (5 bases). Trimming left V 0 bases short and J 5 bases short, with 7 bases between. Germline CDR1 reads MNHEY; CDR2 reads SMNVEV (reference sequence). CDR3 size: 14 residues. In DNA form, the CDR3 reads TGTGCCAGCAGTTTATCGACAGTGACCGGGGAGCTGTTTTTT. Translated, it gives CASSLSTVTGELFF.

In the case of this clone: The junction differs from germline at one of its ends, possibly a read error. The chain carries TRBV7-7 and TRBJ2-7; 9 bases map to TRBD1. CDR1 and CDR2 from the germline V gene are SSHAT and FNYEAQ (reference sequence). This CDR3 is built from 13 residues. This CDR3 is CASSPTGGYEQYF. As DNA, the CDR3 is TGTGCTAGCAGCCCGACAGGGGGCTACGAGCAGTACTTC. The variable domain in full, completed from reference TRBV7-7 and TRBJ2-7, reads GAGVSQSPRYKVTKRGQDVTLRCDPISSHATLYWYQQALGQGPEFLTYFNYEAQPDKSGLPSDRFSAERPEGSISTLTIQRTEQRDSAMYRCASSPTGGYEQYFGPGTRLTVT.

J is TRBJ2-2 and V is TRBV5-1; D unclear. Per the germline V gene, CDR1 is SGHRS and CDR2 is YFSETQ. The CDR3 sequence is 16 residues long. V lost 0 bases and J 0 bases, leaving 9 bases between the germline ends. The CDR3 region is CASSLVAVTNTGELFF. The CDR3 bases are TGCGCCAGCAGCTTGGTGGCGGTGACGAACACCGGGGAGCTGTTTTTT.